A single sample is the source of the 19 T cell receptor beta chains below, sequenced in a study of beta chain features in type 1 diabetes. Expressed TCRB transcripts were sequenced, since all the RNA that had been isolated was reverse transcribed. The method was immunoSEQ multiplex PCR; TCRdb's version includes in-frame clones alone and lacks a portion of them. Of 200,000 to 250,000 clones in the sample, 25% to 30% were seen once. The sequenced sample was central memory CD4+ T cells from blood. Receptors were obtained from a man under 40 in good health.

This chain uses TRBV5-1 with TRBJ2-3; 13 bases are a match to TRBD2. The CDR3 totals 16 residues. The V gene's germline CDR1 is SGHRS and CDR2 YFSETQ. J was trimmed by 0 bases and V by 5 bases; bases with no gene match: 3. Here the CDR3 reads CASRTSGGPSTDTQYF. CDR3 coding DNA: TGCGCCAGCAGGACTAGCGGGGGGCCTAGCACAGATACGCAGTATTTT.

The chain combines TRBV30 with TRBJ2-2, with D uncertain. The CDR3 extends over 13 amino acids. Germline CDR1 is GTSNPN and CDR2 is SVGIG (reference sequence). Trimming removed 2 bases from V and 7 bases from J, with 11 bases in between. The CDR3 coding sequence is TGTGCCTGGAGTCCGATGTTGGGCGGGGAGCTGTTTTTT. It is translated as CAWSPMLGGELFF.

This clone was detected a few times. This chain uses TRBV4-2 with TRBJ1-4; tentatively, D is TRBD1 (5 bases). Trimming pared 3 bases from V and 5 bases from J, leaving 10 bases between. CDR3 length equals 14 residues. CDR1 and CDR2 (germline): LGHNA, YNFKEQ. CDR3 residues: CASSQGPTNEKLFF. CDR3 coding DNA: TGTGCCAGCAGCCAGGGACCGACGAATGAAAAACTGTTTTTT.

This clone has a handful of counts. The gene calls are TRBV13 and TRBJ2-7, with 11 bases aligning to TRBD2. Germline lookup yields CDR1 PRHDT and CDR2 FYEKMQ (reference sequence). Germline trimming cut 5 bases from V and 5 bases from J; bases unmatched to any gene: 11. CDR3 length: 16 residues. The CDR3 sequence is CASSRIGTSGRDEQYF. The CDR3 DNA is TGTGCCAGCAGCCGAATAGGGACTAGCGGAAGGGACGAGCAGTACTTC.

This clone appeared a few times. V usage is TRBV7-2 and J usage is TRBJ2-7; 7 bases are shared with TRBD2. Germline V CDR1 and CDR2: SGHTA, FQGNSA. The CDR3 consists of 15 residues. V was pared by 5 bases and J by 4 bases, with 11 bases of the junction left unmatched. The CDR3 region is CASSINRGTNYEQYF. CDR3 DNA: TGTGCCAGCAGCATTAATCGAGGGACTAATTACGAGCAGTACTTC.

This clone was seen more than once but under ten times. This sequence joins TRBV6-6 and TRBJ2-7; D is unresolved. Germline V gene data show CDR1 as MNHNY and CDR2 as SVGAGI (reference sequence). V was clipped by 0 bases and J by 6 bases, with 6 bases between them. There are 12 residues in the CDR3. CDR3 DNA sequence: TGTGCCAGCAGTTACTCTCAATCCGAGCAGTACTTC. Its protein is CASSYSQSEQYF.

This clone came up a few times. The chain is built from TRBV28 and TRBJ2-1; no firm D call. V was trimmed by 7 bases and J by 8 bases, leaving 15 bases between them. Looked up from germline, CDR1 is MDHEN and CDR2 is SYDVKM. CDR3 length equals 13 residues. The CDR3 nucleotides are TGTGCCAGCACCGCGCCGAAGAGGCATGAGCAGTTCTTC. Amino acid sequence: CASTAPKRHEQFF.

This chain links TRBV27 with TRBJ2-4, with 7 positions matching TRBD2. V shed 6 bases and J 5 bases; nucleotides not matched to a gene: 4. In germline, CDR1 is MNHEY, CDR2 SMNVEV (reference sequence). This CDR3 is built from 13 residues. The CDR3 nucleotides read TGTGCCAGCAGGGGGACTACCGAAAACATTCAGTACTTC. The encoded protein is CASRGTTENIQYF.

This clone has more than one count but fewer than ten. The rearrangement links TRBV10-3 to TRBJ2-7; D perhaps matches TRBD2 (5 bases). Trimming left V 11 bases short and J 0 bases short, with 17 bases between. CDR1 is ENHRY and CDR2 is SYGVKD in the germline V gene. The CDR3 totals 14 residues. CDR3 sequence: CAVAGETTSYEQYF. The CDR3 DNA follows: TGTGCCGTAGCCGGGGAGACAACCTCCTACGAGCAGTACTTC.

The genes are TRBV6-5 and TRBJ2-7, with 11 positions matching TRBD2. V shed 1 base and J 7 bases; nucleotides not matched to a gene: 9. The CDR3 sequence is 16 residues long. Germline CDR1 is MNHEY and CDR2 is SVGAGI. As DNA, the CDR3 is TGTGCCAGCAGTTACTTCCGGACTAGCGGGCCAGGGGAGCAGTACTTC. It specifies CASSYFRTSGPGEQYF.

V gene TRBV18 combines with J gene TRBJ2-4; 8 positions agree with TRBD2. Germline loops: CDR1 KGHSH, CDR2 LQKENI. The CDR3 sequence is 15 residues long. Unmatched junction bases numbered 6, after V lost 3 bases and J lost 5 bases. CDR3 protein: CASSPGGGPENIQYF. The DNA for the CDR3 is TGTGCCAGCTCACCCGGGGGGGGCCCGGAAAACATTCAGTACTTC.

The chain carries TRBV18 and TRBJ2-7; D gene unclear. V lost 4 bases and J 1 base, leaving 8 bases between the germline ends. The CDR3 runs 13 residues. Germline CDR1 reads KGHSH; CDR2 reads LQKENI. The CDR3 sequence is CASSLQASYEQYF. CDR3 nucleotide sequence: TGTGCCAGCTCACTCCAGGCGTCCTACGAGCAGTACTTC.

As regards this clone: It may be a read error: a sequence one base away is much more abundant. This rearrangement joins TRBV5-4 to TRBJ2-5, with unresolved D. The ends were cut back, 2 bases at V and 1 base at J, with 0 bases in the middle. Germline lookup yields CDR1 SGHNT and CDR2 YYREEE (reference sequence). The length of the CDR3 is 11 residues. The CDR3 region has the DNA TGTGCCAGCAGCTTCCAAGAGACCCAGTACTTC. Its protein product is CASSFQETQYF.

This sequence joins TRBV4-3 and TRBJ2-3; 11 bases align to TRBD2. The CDR3 length is 18 residues. Germline-derived CDR1 and CDR2 are LGHNA and YSLEER. V gave up 4 bases and J gave up 0 bases; unmatched junction bases: 9. CDR3 nucleotide sequence: TGCGCCAGCAGCCCGGGGACTAGCGGTACGCGGAGCACAGATACGCAGTATTTT. Translating it yields CASSPGTSGTRSTDTQYF.

The sample holds a few counts of this clone. This sequence joins TRBV9 and TRBJ1-3; D perhaps matches TRBD1 (5 bases). V shed 3 bases and J shed 2 bases, with 12 bases lying between them. The germline V gene encodes CDR1 SGDLS and CDR2 YYNGEE. The CDR3 length is 15 residues. For the CDR3, the DNA is TGTGCCAGCAGCGCCCGGGACGGACCTGGAAACACCATATATTTT. Translated, it gives CASSARDGPGNTIYF.

This chain joins TRBV9 and TRBJ2-7, with TRBD2 matching over 8 bases. The length of the CDR3 is 14 residues. Germline V gives CDR1 SGDLS, CDR2 YYNGEE. Trimming cost V 3 bases and J 7 bases; bases outside gene matches: 9. CDR3 amino acids: CASSASSGEGEQYF. CDR3 nucleotide sequence: TGTGCCAGCAGCGCGAGTAGCGGGGAAGGGGAGCAGTACTTC.

The rearrangement joins TRBV29-1 to TRBJ2-5; 8 bases agree with TRBD2. The V gene's germline CDR1 is SQVTM and CDR2 ANQGSEA. CDR3 size: 14 residues. V shed 1 base, J shed 7 bases, and the junction held 8 bases outside the gene matches. CDR3 sequence: CSVEVELAAGTQYF. The CDR3 nucleotides read TGCAGCGTTGAAGTGGAACTAGCGGCCGGGACCCAGTACTTC.

This clone has a handful of counts. This rearrangement joins TRBV10-2 to TRBJ2-3; D possibly corresponds to TRBD2 (5 bases). This CDR3 spans 17 amino acids. V was trimmed by 2 bases and J by 2 bases, leaving 17 bases between them. Germline V gene sequence: CDR1 WSHSY, CDR2 SAAADI. CDR3 DNA: TGCGCCAGCAGTGAGGTGACTACCTACCCGCTCACAGATACGCAGTATTTT. Amino acid sequence: CASSEVTTYPLTDTQYF.

V usage is TRBV2 and J usage is TRBJ2-1, with D hard to call. Germline V CDR1 and CDR2: SNHLY, FYNNEI. With 3 bases removed from V and 5 bases from J, the gap between germline ends came to 8 bases. The CDR3 loop spans 13 amino acids. DNA of the CDR3: TGTGCCAGCAGTGATCACCGGGACAATGAGCAGTTCTTC. Translation gives CASSDHRDNEQFF.